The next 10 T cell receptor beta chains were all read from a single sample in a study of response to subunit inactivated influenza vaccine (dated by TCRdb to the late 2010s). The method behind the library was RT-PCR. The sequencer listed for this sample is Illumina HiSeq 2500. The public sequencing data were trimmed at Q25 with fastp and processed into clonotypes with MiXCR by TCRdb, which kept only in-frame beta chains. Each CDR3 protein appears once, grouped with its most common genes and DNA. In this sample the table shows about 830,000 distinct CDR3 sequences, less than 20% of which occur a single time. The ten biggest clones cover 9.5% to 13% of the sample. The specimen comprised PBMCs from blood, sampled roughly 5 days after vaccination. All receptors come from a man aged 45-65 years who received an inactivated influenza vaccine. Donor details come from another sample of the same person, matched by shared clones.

The CDR3 protein is CAIRATVNTEAFF. In DNA, the CDR3 is TGTGCCATCAGGGCGACAGTGAACACTGAAGCTTTCTTT. The chain employs TRBV10-3 and TRBJ1-1; tentative D call: TRBD1 (5 bases). Germline CDR1 is ENHRY and CDR2 is SYGVKD. V was cut by 6 bases and J by 0 bases, with 8 bases left in between. The CDR3 is made up of 13 amino acids.

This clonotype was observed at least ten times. The CDR3 bases are TGCAGCGCGGGACTGCAAGAGACCCAGTACTTC. This gives the protein CSAGLQETQYF. This chain connects TRBV29-1 to TRBJ2-5, with a possible D match to TRBD2 (6 bases). With 7 bases removed from V and 2 bases from J, the gap between germline ends came to 8 bases. The CDR3 sequence is 11 residues long. Per germline, CDR1 SQVTM and CDR2 ANQGSEA. The full variable domain, rest sourced from reference TRBV29-1 and TRBJ2-5, is SAVISQKPSRDICQRGTSLTIQCQVDSQVTMMFWYRQQPGQSLTLIATANQGSEATYESGFVIDKFPISRPNLTFSTLTVSNMSPEDSSIYLCSAGLQETQYFGPGTRLLVL.

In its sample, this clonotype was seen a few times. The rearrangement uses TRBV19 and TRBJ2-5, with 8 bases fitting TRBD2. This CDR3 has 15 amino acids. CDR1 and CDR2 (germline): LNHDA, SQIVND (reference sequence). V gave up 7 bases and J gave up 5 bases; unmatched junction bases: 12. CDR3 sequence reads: CASTDSGIPSETQYF. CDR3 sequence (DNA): TGTGCCAGTACGGATAGCGGGATCCCTTCGGAGACCCAGTACTTC.

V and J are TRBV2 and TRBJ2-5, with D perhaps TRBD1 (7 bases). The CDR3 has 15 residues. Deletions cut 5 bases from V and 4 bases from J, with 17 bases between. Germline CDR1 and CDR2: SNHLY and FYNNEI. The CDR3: CASSFGQGGLETQYF. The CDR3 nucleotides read TGTGCCAGCAGTTTCGGGCAGGGGGGCCTAGAGACCCAGTACTTC.

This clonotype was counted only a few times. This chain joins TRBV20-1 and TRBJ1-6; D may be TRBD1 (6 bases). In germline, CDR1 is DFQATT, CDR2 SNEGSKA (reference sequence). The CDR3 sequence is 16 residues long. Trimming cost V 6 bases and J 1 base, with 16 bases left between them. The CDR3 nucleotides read TGCAGTGCCGGAGTGCGGGGGCGGTCCTATAATTCACCCCTCCACTTT. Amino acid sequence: CSAGVRGRSYNSPLHF.

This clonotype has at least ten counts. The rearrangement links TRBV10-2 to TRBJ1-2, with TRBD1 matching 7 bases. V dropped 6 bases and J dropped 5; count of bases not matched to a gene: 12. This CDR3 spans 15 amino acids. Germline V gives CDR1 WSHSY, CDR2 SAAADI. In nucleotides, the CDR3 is TGCGCCAGCAGCCAGACCTCGGGACAGATATATGGCTACACCTTC. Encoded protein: CASSQTSGQIYGYTF.

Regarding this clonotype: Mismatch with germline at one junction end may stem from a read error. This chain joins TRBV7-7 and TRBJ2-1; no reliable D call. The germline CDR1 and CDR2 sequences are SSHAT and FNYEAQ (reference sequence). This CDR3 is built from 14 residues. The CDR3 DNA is TGTGCTAGCAGCTTAGTTCAGTGGGATGGTGAGCAGTTCTTC. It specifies CASSLVQWDGEQFF.

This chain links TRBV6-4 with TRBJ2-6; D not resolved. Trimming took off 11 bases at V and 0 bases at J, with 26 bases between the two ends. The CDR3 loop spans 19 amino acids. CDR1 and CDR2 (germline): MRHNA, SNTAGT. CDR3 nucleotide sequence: TGTGCCCGCAAACACTATGGAGTGCACAGTACCTCTGGGGCCAACGTCCTGACTTTC. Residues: CARKHYGVHSTSGANVLTF.

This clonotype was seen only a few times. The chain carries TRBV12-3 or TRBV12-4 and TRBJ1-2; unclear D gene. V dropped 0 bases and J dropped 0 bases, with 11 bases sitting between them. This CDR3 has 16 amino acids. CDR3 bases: TGTGCCAGCAGTTTAGCTCTCGGCAACGCTAACTATGGCTACACCTTC. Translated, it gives CASSLALGNANYGYTF.

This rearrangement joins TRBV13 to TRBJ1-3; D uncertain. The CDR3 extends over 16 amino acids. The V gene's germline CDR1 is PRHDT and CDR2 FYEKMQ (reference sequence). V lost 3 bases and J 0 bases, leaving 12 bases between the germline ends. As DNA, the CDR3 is TGTGCCAGCAGCTTGCGGGCGGCCCGCTCTGGAAACACCATATATTTT. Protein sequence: CASSLRAARSGNTIYF.